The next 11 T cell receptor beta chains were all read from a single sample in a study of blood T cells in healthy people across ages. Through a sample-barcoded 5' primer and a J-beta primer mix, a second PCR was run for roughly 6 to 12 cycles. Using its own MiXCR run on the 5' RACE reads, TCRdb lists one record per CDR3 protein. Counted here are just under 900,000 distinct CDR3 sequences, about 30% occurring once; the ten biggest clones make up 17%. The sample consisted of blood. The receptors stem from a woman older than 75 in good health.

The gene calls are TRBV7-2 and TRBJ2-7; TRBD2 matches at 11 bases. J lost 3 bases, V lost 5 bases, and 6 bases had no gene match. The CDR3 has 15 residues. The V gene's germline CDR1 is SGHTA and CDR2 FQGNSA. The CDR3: CASSEVGTSGYEQYF. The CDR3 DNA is TGTGCCAGCAGCGAAGTCGGGACTAGCGGCTACGAGCAGTACTTC.

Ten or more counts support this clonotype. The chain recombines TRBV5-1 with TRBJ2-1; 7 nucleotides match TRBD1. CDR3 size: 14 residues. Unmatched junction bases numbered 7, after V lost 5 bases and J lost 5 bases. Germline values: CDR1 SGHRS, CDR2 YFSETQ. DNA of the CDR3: TGCGCCAGCAGTTCCGGACAGGTACACAATGAGCAGTTCTTC. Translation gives CASSSGQVHNEQFF.

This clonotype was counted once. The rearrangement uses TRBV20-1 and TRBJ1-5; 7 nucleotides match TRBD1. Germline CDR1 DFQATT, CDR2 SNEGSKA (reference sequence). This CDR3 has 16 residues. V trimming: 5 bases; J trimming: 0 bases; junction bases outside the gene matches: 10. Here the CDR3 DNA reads TGCAGTGCTGGGGGGGGCAGGGGGAATAGCAATCAGCCCCAGCATTTT. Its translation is CSAGGGRGNSNQPQHF.

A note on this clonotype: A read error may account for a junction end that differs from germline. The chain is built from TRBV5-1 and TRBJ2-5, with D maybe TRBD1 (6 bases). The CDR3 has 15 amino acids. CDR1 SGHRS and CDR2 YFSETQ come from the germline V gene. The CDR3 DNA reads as TGCGCCAGCGGCTTGGGGACCACAGGGATGGAGACCCAGTACTTC. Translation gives CASGLGTTGMETQYF.

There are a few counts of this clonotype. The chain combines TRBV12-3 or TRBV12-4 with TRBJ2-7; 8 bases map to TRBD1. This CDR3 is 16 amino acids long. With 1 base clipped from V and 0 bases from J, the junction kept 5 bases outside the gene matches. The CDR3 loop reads CASSLGDRILSYEQYF. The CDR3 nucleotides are TGTGCCAGCAGTTTAGGGGACAGGATCCTCTCCTACGAGCAGTACTTC.

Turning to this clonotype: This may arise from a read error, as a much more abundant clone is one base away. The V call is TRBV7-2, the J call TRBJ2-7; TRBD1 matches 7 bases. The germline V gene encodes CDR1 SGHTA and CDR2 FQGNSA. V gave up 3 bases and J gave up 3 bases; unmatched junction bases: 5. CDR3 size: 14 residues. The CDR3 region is CASSLVDRIYEQYF. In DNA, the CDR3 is TGTGCCAGCAGCTTGGTGGACAGGATCTACGAGCAGTACTTC.

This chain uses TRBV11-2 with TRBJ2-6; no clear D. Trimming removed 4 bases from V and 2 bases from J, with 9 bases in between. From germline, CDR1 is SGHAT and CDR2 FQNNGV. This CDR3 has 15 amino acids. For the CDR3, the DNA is TGTGCCAGCAGCTCGGACGTGGCTGGGGCCAACGTCCTGACTTTC. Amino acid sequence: CASSSDVAGANVLTF.

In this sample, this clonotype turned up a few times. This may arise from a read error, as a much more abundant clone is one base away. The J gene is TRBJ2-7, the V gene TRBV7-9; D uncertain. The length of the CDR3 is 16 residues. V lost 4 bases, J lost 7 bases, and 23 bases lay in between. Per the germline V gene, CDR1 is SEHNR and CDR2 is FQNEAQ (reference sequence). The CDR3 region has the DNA TGTGCCAGCAGCTCCGGATCGAATTTATATGGGAATGAGCAGTACTTC. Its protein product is CASSSGSNLYGNEQYF.

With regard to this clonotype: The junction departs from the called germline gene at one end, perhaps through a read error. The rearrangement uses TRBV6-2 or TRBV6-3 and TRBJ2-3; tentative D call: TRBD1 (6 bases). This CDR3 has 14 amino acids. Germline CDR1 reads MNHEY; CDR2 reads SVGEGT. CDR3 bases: TGTGCCAGCACCGACAGGCAGGGCACAGATATGCAGTATTTT. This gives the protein CASTDRQGTDMQYF.

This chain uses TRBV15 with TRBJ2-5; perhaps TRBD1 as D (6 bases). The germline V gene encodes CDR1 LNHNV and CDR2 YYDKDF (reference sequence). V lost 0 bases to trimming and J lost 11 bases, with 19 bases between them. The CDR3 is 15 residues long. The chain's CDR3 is CATSRDFRGGSEQYF. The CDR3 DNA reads TGTGCCACCAGCAGAGATTTCAGGGGCGGTTCTGAGCAGTACTTC.

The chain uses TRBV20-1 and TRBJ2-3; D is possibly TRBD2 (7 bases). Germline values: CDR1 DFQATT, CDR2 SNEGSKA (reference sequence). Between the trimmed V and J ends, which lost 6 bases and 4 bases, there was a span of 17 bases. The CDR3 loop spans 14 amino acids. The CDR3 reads CSATGTGGSDTQYF. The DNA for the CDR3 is TGCAGTGCCACAGGGACCGGGGGGTCAGATACGCAGTATTTT.